A single sample gave rise to the 27 T cell receptor beta chains below, sequenced in a study of control samples from healthy donors and cancer patients (TCRdb year 2020). The receptor library was made with the immunoSEQ multiplex PCR assay. TCRdb stores this immuneACCESS table with in-frame sequences only. Part of the clones is absent; in the studies checked, under half of the shortfall reflects unresolved V genes, and no reason is known for the rest. Recorded for this sample are 190,000 or so clones; approximately 95% of them occurred a single time. The ten largest clones take up more than 1.2% of the sample. The sample taken for sequencing was blood. The receptors shown here come from a young man in good health.

The gene calls are TRBV12-5 and TRBJ2-5; 9 nucleotides line up with TRBD1. The CDR3 runs to 17 residues. CDR1 is LGHNT, CDR2 FRNRAP, per germline. V was pared by 2 bases and J by 4 bases, with 11 bases of the junction left unmatched. This CDR3 is CASGLSPDRGGRETQYF. DNA for the CDR3: TGTGCTAGTGGTTTGTCTCCGGACAGGGGCGGGCGAGAGACCCAGTACTTC.

The chain combines TRBV18 with TRBJ2-2; 7 bases are shared with TRBD1. This CDR3 is 17 amino acids long. CDR1 is KGHSH and CDR2 is LQKENI in the germline V gene. Trimming at V came to 0 bases and at J to 1 base, leaving 5 bases not matched to a gene. The CDR3 DNA follows: TGTGCCAGCTCACCACCAGACAGGGCCCAGAACACCGGGGAGCTGTTTTTT. Protein: CASSPPDRAQNTGELFF.

This chain connects TRBV9 to TRBJ1-3; D is undetermined. Per the germline V gene, CDR1 is SGDLS and CDR2 is YYNGEE. The ends were cut back, 6 bases at V and 4 bases at J, with 5 bases in the middle. This CDR3 has 11 residues. The CDR3 sequence is CASTAGNTIYF. In DNA form, the CDR3 reads TGTGCCAGCACCGCAGGAAACACCATATATTTT. The full variable domain, completed using reference TRBV9 and TRBJ1-3, is DSGVTQTPKHLITATGQRVTLRCSPRSGDLSVYWYQQSLDQGLQFLIQYYNGEERAKGNILERFSAQQFPDLHSELNLSSLELGDSALYFCASTAGNTIYFGEGSWLTVV.

The V and J genes are TRBV29-1 and TRBJ2-5; perhaps TRBD1 as D (6 bases). Germline CDR1 reads SQVTM; CDR2 reads ANQGSEA. CDR3 length: 12 amino acids. The germline V and J ends were trimmed by 6 bases and 1 base, with 9 bases remaining between them. The CDR3 sequence is CSVRQAQETQYF. The CDR3 DNA sequence: TGCAGCGTGCGACAGGCCCAAGAGACCCAGTACTTC.

This chain uses TRBV5-1 with TRBJ1-1; D is undetermined. The germline V and J ends were trimmed by 0 bases and 1 base, with 7 bases remaining between them. The CDR3 is 14 amino acids. The V gene's germline CDR1 is SGHRS and CDR2 YFSETQ. CDR3 region: CASSLDTSNTEAFF. In DNA form, the CDR3 reads TGCGCCAGCAGCTTGGACACTTCGAACACTGAAGCTTTCTTT.

V and J are TRBV2 and TRBJ1-4; D is undetermined. The CDR3 covers 11 residues. V lost 3 bases and J lost 7, with 3 bases in between. Germline V gives CDR1 SNHLY, CDR2 FYNNEI. CDR3 DNA sequence: TGTGCCAGCAGTGAGGGTGAAAAACTGTTTTTT. As protein: CASSEGEKLFF.

V gene TRBV2 combines with J gene TRBJ2-1; D is uncertain. The CDR3 spans 14 residues. Trimming stripped 2 bases from V and 1 base from J, with 6 bases between. Germline V lookup: CDR1 SNHLY, CDR2 FYNNEI. The chain's CDR3 is CASSEIRSYNEQFF. CDR3 bases: TGTGCCAGCAGTGAAATTCGATCCTACAATGAGCAGTTCTTC. Full variable domain (rest looked up from reference TRBV2 and TRBJ2-1): EPEVTQTPSHQVTQMGQEVILRCVPISNHLYFYWYRQILGQKVEFLVSFYNNEISEKSEIFDDQFSVERPDGSNFTLKIRSTKLEDSAMYFCASSEIRSYNEQFFGPGTRLTVL.

The CDR3 DNA follows: TGCGCCAGCAGCCTTCTGCCCTACGGAGATACGCAGTATTTT. Protein: CASSLLPYGDTQYF. The gene calls are TRBV5-1 and TRBJ2-3; no firm D call. Germline V gives CDR1 SGHRS, CDR2 YFSETQ. Trimming removed 4 bases from V and 5 bases from J, with 14 bases in between. The CDR3 spans 14 residues.

The J gene is TRBJ1-1, the V gene TRBV6-5; D is ambiguous. The CDR3 has 15 residues. Trimming took 6 bases from V and 1 from J, leaving 15 bases between them. Looked up from germline, CDR1 is MNHEY and CDR2 is SVGAGI. CDR3: CASSPWTGGNTEAFF. The CDR3 DNA is TGTGCCAGCAGCCCATGGACGGGTGGGAACACTGAAGCTTTCTTT.

V usage is TRBV18 and J usage is TRBJ2-7; 8 bases match TRBD1. Per the germline V gene, CDR1 is KGHSH and CDR2 is LQKENI. This CDR3 is built from 15 residues. Trimming cost V 1 base and J 5 bases; bases outside gene matches: 7. DNA of the CDR3: TGTGCCAGCTCACCACGGACAGGGACCCTTGACGAGCAGTACTTC. This gives the protein CASSPRTGTLDEQYF.

This CDR3 reads CAISRTTGTATGFYGYTF. DNA for the CDR3: TGTGCCATCAGCCGTACGACAGGGACGGCCACGGGTTTTTATGGCTACACCTTC. The gene calls are TRBV10-3 and TRBJ1-2; 7 nucleotides align to TRBD1. Germline CDR1 reads ENHRY; CDR2 reads SYGVKD. The CDR3 extends over 18 amino acids. The J segment lost 5 bases and the V segment lost 6 bases, leaving 21 bases of the junction unmatched.

The chain couples TRBV9 to TRBJ2-7; 7 bases line up with TRBD1. With 2 bases clipped from V and 0 bases from J, the junction kept 2 bases outside the gene matches. Germline CDR1 is SGDLS and CDR2 is YYNGEE. The CDR3 consists of 14 residues. The CDR3 sequence is CASSVGQASYEQYF. CDR3 DNA: TGTGCCAGCAGCGTTGGACAGGCCTCCTACGAGCAGTACTTC.

The V and J genes are TRBV24-1 and TRBJ1-4, with 8 positions matching TRBD1. The CDR3 runs 14 residues. The ends lost 12 bases at V and 1 base at J; junction bases unmatched: 6. Germline values: CDR1 KGHDR, CDR2 SFDVKD. CDR3 bases: TGTGCCGCAGGGGGCGGGGTAACTAATGAAAAACTGTTTTTT. It codes for CAAGGGVTNEKLFF.

This rearrangement joins TRBV9 to TRBJ1-1, with D possibly being TRBD1 (5 bases). Trimming removed 6 bases at V and 1 base at J, with 16 bases between. The CDR3 has 15 residues. Germline values: CDR1 SGDLS, CDR2 YYNGEE. CDR3: CASTRVEGRNTEAFF. As DNA, the CDR3 is TGTGCCAGCACCCGAGTAGAGGGGAGGAACACTGAAGCTTTCTTT.

The chain has TRBV5-1 and TRBJ2-2; TRBD1 aligns across 7 bases. Losses at the gene ends were 2 bases for V and 0 bases for J; bases not matched to a gene: 4. The V gene's germline CDR1 is SGHRS and CDR2 YFSETQ. The CDR3 loop spans 16 amino acids. The CDR3 coding sequence is TGCGCCAGCAGCTTACAGGGGCCCACGAACACCGGGGAGCTGTTTTTT. Translated: CASSLQGPTNTGELFF.

A note on this clone: The sample carries other DNA sequences with the same CDR3. The rearrangement links TRBV7-2 to TRBJ1-1; D unclear. CDR1 is SGHTA, CDR2 FQGNSA, per germline. Trimming left V 1 base short and J 1 base short, with 4 bases between. The CDR3 length is 13 residues. CDR3 sequence: CASSLDRNTEAFF. CDR3 nucleotides: TGTGCCAGCAGCTTAGACAGGAACACTGAAGCTTTCTTT.

This clone has a single count. Written as DNA, the CDR3 is TGTGCCAGCAGCCAAGAAGAGTACGAGCAGTACTTC. Protein product: CASSQEEYEQYF. The J gene is TRBJ2-7, the V gene TRBV3-1 (or the pseudogene TRBV3-2); D gene unclear. V was cut by 0 bases and J by 4 bases, with 4 bases left in between. Looked up from germline, CDR1 is LGHDT and CDR2 is YNNKEL (reference sequence). The CDR3 has 12 residues.

The V and J genes are TRBV4-1 and TRBJ1-4; the match to TRBD1 covers 8 bases. With V trimmed by 5 bases and J by 8 bases, 4 bases remained unmatched. Germline values: CDR1 MGHRA, CDR2 YSYEKL. CDR3 length equals 13 residues. As DNA, the CDR3 is TGCGCCAGCAGCTTGGACAGGGAAGAAAAACTGTTTTTT. It specifies CASSLDREEKLFF.

The chain has TRBV12-5 and TRBJ1-1; D not resolved. The CDR3 has 15 residues. In germline, CDR1 is LGHNT, CDR2 FRNRAP. Trimming removed 5 bases at V and 0 bases at J, with 13 bases between. CDR3 sequence (DNA): TGTGCTAGTGGTCCAACCGGATTCTTGAACACTGAAGCTTTCTTT. Translation: CASGPTGFLNTEAFF.

This rearrangement joins TRBV18 to TRBJ2-5, with D maybe TRBD1 (6 bases). The CDR3 extends over 15 amino acids. Germline V CDR1 and CDR2: KGHSH, LQKENI. The germline V and J ends were trimmed by 3 bases and 7 bases, with 18 bases remaining between them. CDR3 residues: CASSPKDSTYGTQYF. DNA of the CDR3: TGTGCCAGCTCACCGAAGGACAGCACCTATGGGACCCAGTACTTC.

The chain links TRBV2 to TRBJ2-5; D not resolved. The CDR3 is made up of 12 amino acids. CDR1 and CDR2 (germline): SNHLY, FYNNEI. The V gene lost 7 bases and the J gene lost 5 bases, with 11 bases spanning the gap. CDR3 region: CASTWNRETQYF. The CDR3 nucleotides read TGTGCCAGCACGTGGAATCGCGAGACCCAGTACTTC. The entire variable domain, with the rest obtained from reference TRBV2 and TRBJ2-5, is as follows: EPEVTQTPSHQVTQMGQEVILRCVPISNHLYFYWYRQILGQKVEFLVSFYNNEISEKSEIFDDQFSVERPDGSNFTLKIRSTKLEDSAMYFCASTWNRETQYFGPGTRLLVL.

V and J are TRBV12-3 or TRBV12-4 and TRBJ1-2; D not certain. The CDR3 length is 13 residues. The ends were cut back, 5 bases at V and 5 bases at J, with 12 bases in the middle. In DNA, the CDR3 is TGTGCCAGCAGTCAGCAGGCTGGGTATGGCTACACCTTC. It yields the protein CASSQQAGYGYTF.

The CDR3 region is CASSNSGAYGYTF. DNA of the CDR3: TGTGCCAGCAGCAACAGTGGGGCCTATGGCTACACCTTC. The V and J genes are TRBV28 and TRBJ1-2; D perhaps matches TRBD1 (5 bases). The V end was cut by 6 bases, the J end by 4 bases, with 12 bases between. Germline V gene lookup returns CDR1 MDHEN and CDR2 SYDVKM. The CDR3 has 13 amino acids.

This chain joins TRBV9 and TRBJ2-2, with D possibly matching TRBD2 (6 bases). CDR1 and CDR2 (germline): SGDLS, YYNGEE. V lost 0 bases and J 4 bases, leaving 16 bases between the germline ends. The CDR3 sequence is 17 residues long. CDR3 amino acids: CASSVDKRLVSTGELFF. The DNA for the CDR3 is TGTGCCAGCAGCGTAGACAAAAGACTAGTGTCCACCGGGGAGCTGTTTTTT.

The CDR3 nucleotides read TGTGCCAGCAGTCTAGAAGTCCAAGAGACCCAGTACTTC. Its translation: CASSLEVQETQYF. The rearrangement uses TRBV2 and TRBJ2-5, with D unclear. Trimming left V 5 bases short and J 1 base short, with 8 bases between. The CDR3 has 13 amino acids. CDR1 is SNHLY, CDR2 FYNNEI, per germline.

The V call is TRBV19, the J call TRBJ1-5; the D is unclear. V lost 1 base and J lost 1, with 11 bases in between. CDR1 and CDR2 from the germline V gene are LNHDA and SQIVND (reference sequence). The CDR3 consists of 16 residues. CDR3 region: CASSIVVVLSNQPQHF. CDR3 bases: TGTGCCAGTAGTATAGTGGTTGTCTTGAGCAATCAGCCCCAGCATTTT.

In this sample, this clone turned up once. This chain's CDR3 is CASSLVRGINTEAFF. In DNA, the CDR3 is TGTGCCAGCAGCTTAGTGAGAGGTATCAACACTGAAGCTTTCTTT. This rearrangement joins TRBV7-8 to TRBJ1-1; the D is unclear. CDR1 and CDR2 (germline): SGHVS, FQNEAQ. With 1 base removed from V and 2 bases from J, the gap between germline ends came to 11 bases. The CDR3 sequence is 15 residues long.